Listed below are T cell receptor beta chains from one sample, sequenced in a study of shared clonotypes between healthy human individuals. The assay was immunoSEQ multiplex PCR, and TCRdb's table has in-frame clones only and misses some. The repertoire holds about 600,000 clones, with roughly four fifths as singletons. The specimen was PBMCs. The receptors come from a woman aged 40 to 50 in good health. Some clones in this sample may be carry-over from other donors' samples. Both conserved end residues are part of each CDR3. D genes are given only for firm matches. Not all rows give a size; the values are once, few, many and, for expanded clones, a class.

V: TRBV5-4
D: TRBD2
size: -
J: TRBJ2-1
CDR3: CASSSRERAYNEQFF
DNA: TGTGCCAGCAGCTCGCGGGAGAGGGCCTACAATGAGCAGTTCTTC

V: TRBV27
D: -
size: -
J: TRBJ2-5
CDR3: CASSLRRQETQYF
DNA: TGTGCCAGCAGTTTGAGACGGCAAGAGACCCAGTACTTC

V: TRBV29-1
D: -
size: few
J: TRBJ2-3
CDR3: CSVEDGRGDTQYF
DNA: TGCAGCGTTGAAGATGGGCGCGGAGATACGCAGTATTTT

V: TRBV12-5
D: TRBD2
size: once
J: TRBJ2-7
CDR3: CASGEAKLRGLAGGPYEQYF
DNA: TGTGCTAGTGGTGAGGCTAAACTGCGGGGACTAGCGGGAGGGCCTTACGAGCAGTACTTC

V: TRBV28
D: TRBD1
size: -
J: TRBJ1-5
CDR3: CASRTGFQPQHF
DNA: TGTGCCAGCAGGACAGGGTTTCAGCCCCAGCATTTT

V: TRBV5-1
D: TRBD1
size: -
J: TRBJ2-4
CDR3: CASSLALATNRGENIQYF
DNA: TGCGCCAGCAGCTTGGCCCTAGCTACCAACAGGGGGGAAAACATTCAGTACTTC

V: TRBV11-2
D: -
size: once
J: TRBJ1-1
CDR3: CASSLTGRNTEAFF
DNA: TGTGCCAGCAGTTTGACAGGACGTAACACTGAAGCTTTCTTT

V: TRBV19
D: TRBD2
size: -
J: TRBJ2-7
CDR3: CASSPQPGLAGGSYEQYF
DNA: TGTGCCAGTAGTCCGCAACCGGGACTAGCGGGGGGTTCCTACGAGCAGTACTTC

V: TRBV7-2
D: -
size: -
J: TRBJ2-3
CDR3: CASSPDRSTDTQYF
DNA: TGTGCCAGCAGCCCCGACCGAAGCACAGATACGCAGTATTTT

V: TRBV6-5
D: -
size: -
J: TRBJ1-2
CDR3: CASSGGQYGYTF
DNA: TGTGCCAGCAGTGGGGGACAATATGGCTACACCTTC

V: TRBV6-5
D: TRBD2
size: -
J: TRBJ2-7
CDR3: CASSTTSGSSYEQYF
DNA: TGTGCCAGCAGTACGACTAGCGGGAGCTCCTACGAGCAGTACTTC

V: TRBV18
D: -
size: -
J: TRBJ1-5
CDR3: CASSPGVNQPQHF
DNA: TGTGCCAGCTCACCAGGAGTCAATCAGCCCCAGCATTTT

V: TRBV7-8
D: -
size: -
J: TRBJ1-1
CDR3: CASSGSPRVTEAFF
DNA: TGTGCCAGCAGCGGAAGCCCCAGGGTCACTGAAGCTTTCTTT

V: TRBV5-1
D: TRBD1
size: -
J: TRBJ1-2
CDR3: CASSLGTGPLYGYTF
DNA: TGCGCCAGCAGCTTGGGGACAGGGCCTCTCTATGGCTACACCTTC

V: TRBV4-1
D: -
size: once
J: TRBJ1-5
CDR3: CASSQEGRGRNNQPQHF
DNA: TGCGCCAGCAGCCAAGAAGGGAGGGGCCGAAACAATCAGCCCCAGCATTTT

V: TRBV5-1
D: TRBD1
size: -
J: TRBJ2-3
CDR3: CASSQGQVADTQYF
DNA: TGCGCCAGCAGCCAGGGACAGGTCGCAGATACGCAGTATTTT

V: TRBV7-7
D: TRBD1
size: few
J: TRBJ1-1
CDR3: CASSQDRDTEAFF
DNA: TGTGCCAGCAGCCAGGACAGGGACACTGAAGCTTTCTTT

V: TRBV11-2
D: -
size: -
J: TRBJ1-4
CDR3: CASSFRGEKLFF
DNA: TGTGCCAGCAGCTTCAGGGGAGAAAAACTGTTTTTT

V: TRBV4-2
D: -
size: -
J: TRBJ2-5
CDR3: CASSQETRITIQETQYF
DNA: TGTGCCAGCAGCCAAGAAACTAGGATCACCATACAAGAGACCCAGTACTTC

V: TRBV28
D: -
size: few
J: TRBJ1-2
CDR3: CASMGEGSYTF
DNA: TGTGCCAGCATGGGGGAGGGATCTTACACCTTC

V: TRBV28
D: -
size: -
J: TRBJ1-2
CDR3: CASSRRGDLRGGYTF
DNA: TGTGCCAGCAGCCGAAGGGGGGATCTGAGAGGAGGCTACACCTTC

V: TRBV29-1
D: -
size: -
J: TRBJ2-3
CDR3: CSVGPADTQYF
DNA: TGCAGCGTTGGTCCCGCAGATACGCAGTATTTT

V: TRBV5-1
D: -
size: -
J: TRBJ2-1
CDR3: CASSYRDNRNEQFF
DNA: TGCGCCAGCAGCTACAGGGATAATAGGAATGAGCAGTTCTTC

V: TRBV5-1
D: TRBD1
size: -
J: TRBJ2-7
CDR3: CASSRGTGFSYEQYF
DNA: TGCGCCAGCAGCCGTGGGACAGGTTTTTCCTACGAGCAGTACTTC

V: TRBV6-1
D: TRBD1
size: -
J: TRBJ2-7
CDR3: CASFRKGGVYEQYF
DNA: TGTGCCAGCTTCAGAAAAGGGGGCGTCTACGAGCAGTACTTC

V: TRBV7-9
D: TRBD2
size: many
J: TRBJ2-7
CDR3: CASSPSGLSSYEQYF
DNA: TGTGCCAGCAGCCCTAGCGGGTTGAGCTCCTACGAGCAGTACTTC

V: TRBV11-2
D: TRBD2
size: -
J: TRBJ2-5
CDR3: CASSRTSGSGQETQYF
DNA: TGTGCCAGCAGCCGGACTAGCGGGAGTGGCCAAGAGACCCAGTACTTC

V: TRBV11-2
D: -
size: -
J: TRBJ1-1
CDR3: CASSELGFGREPTEAFF
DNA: TGTGCCAGCAGCGAGCTAGGGTTCGGCAGGGAGCCCACTGAAGCTTTCTTT

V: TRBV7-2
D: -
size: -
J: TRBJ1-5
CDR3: CASSHSNQPQHF
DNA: TGTGCCAGCAGTCATAGCAATCAGCCCCAGCATTTT

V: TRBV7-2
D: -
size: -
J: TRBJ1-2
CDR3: CASRPGGSYGYTF
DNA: TGTGCCAGCAGACCGGGGGGGAGTTATGGCTACACCTTC

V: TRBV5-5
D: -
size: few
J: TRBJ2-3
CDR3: CASSYDVDTQYF
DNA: TGTGCCAGCAGCTATGACGTGGATACGCAGTATTTT

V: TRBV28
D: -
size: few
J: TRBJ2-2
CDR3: CASSPIFSGVSGTGELFF
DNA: TGTGCCAGCAGTCCCATATTCTCAGGGGTTTCGGGGACCGGGGAGCTGTTTTTT

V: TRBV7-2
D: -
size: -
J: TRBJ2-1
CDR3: CASSLRTMDEQFF
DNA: TGTGCCAGCAGCTTGCGGACAATGGATGAGCAGTTCTTC

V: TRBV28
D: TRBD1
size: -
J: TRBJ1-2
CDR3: CASSPGQGSGTF
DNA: TGTGCCAGCAGTCCCGGACAGGGGAGTGGCACCTTC

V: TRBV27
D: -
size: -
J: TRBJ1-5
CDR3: CASSFWGQPQHF
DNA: TGTGCCAGCAGTTTTTGGGGACAGCCCCAGCATTTT

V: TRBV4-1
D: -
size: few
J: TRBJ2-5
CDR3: CASSQDLAGETQYF
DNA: TGCGCCAGCAGCCAAGATCTGGCGGGAGAGACCCAGTACTTC

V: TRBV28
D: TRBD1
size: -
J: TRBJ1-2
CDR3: CASSRDRGKNYGYTF
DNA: TGTGCCAGCAGTCGGGACAGGGGAAAAAACTATGGCTACACCTTC

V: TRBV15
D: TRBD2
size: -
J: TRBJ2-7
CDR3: CATSRGGTSGTYEQYF
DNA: TGTGCCACCAGCAGAGGCGGGACTAGCGGGACCTACGAGCAGTACTTC

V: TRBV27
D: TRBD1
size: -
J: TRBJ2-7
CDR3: CASSLLGTGRYEQYF
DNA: TGTGCCAGCAGTTTACTCGGGACAGGGAGATACGAGCAGTACTTC

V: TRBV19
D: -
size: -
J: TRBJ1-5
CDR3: CASSMGFGGNQPQHF
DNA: TGTGCCAGTAGTATGGGGTTTGGGGGCAATCAGCCCCAGCATTTT

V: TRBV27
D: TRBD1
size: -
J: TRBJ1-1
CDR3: CASSLSGQGAEAFF
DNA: TGTGCCAGCAGTTTATCTGGACAGGGGGCTGAAGCTTTCTTT

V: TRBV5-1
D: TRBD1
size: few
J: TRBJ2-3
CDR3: CASSLQGDGTDTQYF
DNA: TGCGCCAGCAGCCTACAGGGGGATGGCACAGATACGCAGTATTTT

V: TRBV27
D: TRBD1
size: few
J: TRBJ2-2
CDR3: CASSLIYGTGNTGELFF
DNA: TGTGCCAGCAGTTTAATTTACGGGACAGGGAACACCGGGGAGCTGTTTTTT

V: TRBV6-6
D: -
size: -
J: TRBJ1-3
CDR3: CASSMGVGSSGRTIYF
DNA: TGTGCCAGCAGTATGGGGGTTGGAAGCTCTGGACGCACCATATATTTT

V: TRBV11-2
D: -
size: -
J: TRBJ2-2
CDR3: CASSLHDGELFF
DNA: TGTGCCAGCAGTCTCCATGACGGGGAGCTGTTTTTT

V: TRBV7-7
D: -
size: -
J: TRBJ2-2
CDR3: CASSLEQYTGELFF
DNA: TGTGCCAGCAGCTTAGAGCAGTACACCGGGGAGCTGTTTTTT